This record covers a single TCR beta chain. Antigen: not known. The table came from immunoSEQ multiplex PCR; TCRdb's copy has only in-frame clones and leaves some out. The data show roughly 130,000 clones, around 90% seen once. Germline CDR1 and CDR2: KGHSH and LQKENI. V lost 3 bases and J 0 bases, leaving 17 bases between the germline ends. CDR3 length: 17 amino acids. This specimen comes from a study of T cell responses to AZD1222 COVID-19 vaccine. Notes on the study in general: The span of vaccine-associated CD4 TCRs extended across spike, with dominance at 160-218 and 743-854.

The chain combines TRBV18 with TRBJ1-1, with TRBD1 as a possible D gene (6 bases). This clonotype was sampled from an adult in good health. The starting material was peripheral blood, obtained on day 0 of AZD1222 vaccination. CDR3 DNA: TGTGCCAGCTCACCCAAGCAGGGGCCCGAAATGAACACTGAAGCTTTCTTT. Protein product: CASSPKQGPEMNTEAFF. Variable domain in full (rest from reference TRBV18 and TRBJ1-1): NAGVMQNPRHLVRRRGQEARLRCSPMKGHSHVYWYRQLPEEGLKFMVYLQKENIIDESGMPKERFSAEFPKEGPSILRIQQVVRGDSAAYFCASSPKQGPEMNTEAFFGQGTRLTVV.